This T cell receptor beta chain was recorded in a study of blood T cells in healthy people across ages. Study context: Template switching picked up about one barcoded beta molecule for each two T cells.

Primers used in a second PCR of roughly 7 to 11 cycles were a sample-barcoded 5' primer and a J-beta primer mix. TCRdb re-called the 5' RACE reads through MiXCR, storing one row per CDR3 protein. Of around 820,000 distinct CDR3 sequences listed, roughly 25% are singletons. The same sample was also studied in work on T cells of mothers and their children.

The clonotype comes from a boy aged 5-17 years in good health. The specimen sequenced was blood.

In DNA form, the CDR3 reads TGCAGTGCTAGTGACCGTGGCCCTGCGGCTAATGAAAAACTGTTTTTT. It is translated as CSASDRGPAANEKLFF. The genes are TRBV20-1 and TRBJ1-4; D remains ambiguous. This CDR3 region has 16 residues. Germline CDR1 reads DFQATT; CDR2 reads SNEGSKA (reference sequence). V was cut by 3 bases and J by 3 bases, with 17 bases left in between.